This TCR beta chain was profiled in a study of T cell changes during pregnancy in multiple sclerosis. Assay used: immunoSEQ multiplex PCR; TCRdb lists only in-frame clones, some missing. The sample records over 70,000 clones, roughly 94% being singletons. Germline-derived CDR1 and CDR2 are MGHDK and SYGVNS. CDR3 length equals 15 residues. J was trimmed by 12 bases and V by 4 bases; bases with no gene match: 12. This chain uses TRBV25-1 with TRBJ2-1; 10 bases fit TRBD2. The sequence came from a female donor with multiple sclerosis, enrolled in a pregnancy study. Sequences were derived from peripheral blood, sampled in the third trimester of pregnancy. DNA of the CDR3: TGTGCCAGCAGTGCCAGGACTAGCGGTAGAGGCGGGCAGTTCTTC. Translation: CASSARTSGRGGQFF.